This section outlines one T cell receptor (beta chain) sequence together with its context. What it binds is not known. The CDR3 consists of 14 residues. Germline V gives CDR1 MGHRA, CDR2 YSYEKL. The germline V and J ends were trimmed by 3 bases and 4 bases, with 10 bases remaining between them. This entry belongs to a study of T cell responses to AZD1222 COVID-19 vaccine. This table comes from immunoSEQ multiplex PCR, and its TCRdb copy is limited to in-frame clones, with some not included. The sample has some 120,000 clones; 65% to 90% are singletons. Study-level findings and limits: Every sample of the repertoires postdated the peak T cell response.

Recipients boosted at about 4 weeks or about 12 weeks are pooled. The specimen was peripheral blood, collected 28 days after the second AZD1222 dose. This clonotype was sampled from an adult who received the AZD1222 COVID-19 vaccine. The rearrangement uses TRBV4-1 and TRBJ1-5; perhaps TRBD1 as D (6 bases). The CDR3 DNA is TGCGCCAGCAGCCACTCACAGGGAAATCAGCCCCAGCATTTT. Translation gives CASSHSQGNQPQHF.